These 20 T cell receptor beta chains share one sample of origin, sequenced in a study of cytomegalovirus exposure and HLA in healthy donors. PCR primers comprised 60 Vbeta and 13 Jbeta primers. Assay used: immunoSEQ multiplex PCR; TCRdb lists only in-frame clones, some missing. This sample's clone table lists 180,000 or so clones. The sequenced sample consisted of PBMCs. The receptors shown here come from a woman aged 18-29 years in good health and CMV-seropositive.

The rearrangement joins TRBV5-4 to TRBJ1-1; no reliable D call. The germline gives CDR1 SGHNT, CDR2 YYREEE (reference sequence). The CDR3 sequence is 14 residues long. Trimming took off 2 bases at V and 1 base at J, with 9 bases between the two ends. Written as DNA, the CDR3 is TGTGCCAGCAGCTTAGACACCTGGAACACTGAAGCTTTCTTT. Its translation: CASSLDTWNTEAFF.

The chain combines TRBV5-1 with TRBJ2-5, with D tentatively TRBD1 (6 bases). Germline V CDR1 and CDR2: SGHRS, YFSETQ. V was clipped by 1 base and J by 5 bases, with 12 bases between them. CDR3 length: 14 amino acids. The CDR3 here is CASSLTGFEETQYF. The CDR3, as DNA: TGCGCCAGCAGCTTGACAGGGTTCGAGGAGACCCAGTACTTC. Full variable domain (missing parts from reference TRBV5-1 and TRBJ2-5): KAGVTQTPRYLIKTRGQQVTLSCSPISGHRSVSWYQQTPGQGLQFLFEYFSETQRNKGNFPGRFSGRQFSNSRSEMNVSTLELGDSALYLCASSLTGFEETQYFGPGTRLLVL.

Worth noting for this clone: Other DNA variants within this sample encode the same CDR3. The chain couples TRBV5-1 to TRBJ2-1, with TRBD2 matching 8 bases. The CDR3 is 15 amino acids. The V segment lost 3 bases and the J segment 5 bases; nucleotides outside the gene matches: 7. Per the germline V gene, CDR1 is SGHRS and CDR2 is YFSETQ. This CDR3 is CASSSGLESHNEQFF. For the CDR3, the DNA is TGCGCCAGCAGCTCGGGACTAGAGAGCCACAATGAGCAGTTCTTC. The variable domain in full, completed from reference TRBV5-1 and TRBJ2-1, reads KAGVTQTPRYLIKTRGQQVTLSCSPISGHRSVSWYQQTPGQGLQFLFEYFSETQRNKGNFPGRFSGRQFSNSRSEMNVSTLELGDSALYLCASSSGLESHNEQFFGPGTRLTVL.

The rearrangement links TRBV2 to TRBJ2-5, with TRBD2 matching 11 bases. After removal of 4 bases from V and 7 bases from J, the junction contained 14 bases not matched to a gene. The CDR3 runs 17 residues. Per the germline V gene, CDR1 is SNHLY and CDR2 is FYNNEI. CDR3 residues: CASSVYLAGGREATQYF. The CDR3 nucleotides are TGTGCCAGCAGTGTCTACTTAGCGGGAGGGAGAGAAGCGACCCAGTACTTC. Drawing the rest from reference TRBV2 and TRBJ2-5, the complete variable domain is EPEVTQTPSHQVTQMGQEVILRCVPISNHLYFYWYRQILGQKVEFLVSFYNNEISEKSEIFDDQFSVERPDGSNFTLKIRSTKLEDSAMYFCASSVYLAGGREATQYFGPGTRLLVL.

The V and J genes are TRBV6-5 and TRBJ1-2; 7 nucleotides line up with TRBD1. CDR3 length: 14 amino acids. The junction had 5 bases not matched to a gene; V was cut back by 7 bases and J by 0 bases. Germline CDR1 reads MNHEY; CDR2 reads SVGAGI. CDR3 residues: CASTPTGTNYGYTF. The CDR3 bases are TGTGCCAGCACCCCGACAGGGACTAACTATGGCTACACCTTC.

The rearrangement links TRBV18 to TRBJ2-7; tentative D call: TRBD2 (6 bases). Germline V gene data show CDR1 as KGHSH and CDR2 as LQKENI. Trimming stripped 3 bases from V and 2 bases from J, with 14 bases between. The CDR3 is 15 amino acids. The CDR3, as DNA: TGTGCCAGCTCACCCCGGGACTCCAAACCCTACGAGCAGTACTTC. Amino acids: CASSPRDSKPYEQYF.

The rearrangement uses TRBV4-2 and TRBJ2-1; 10 nucleotides match TRBD2. Germline CDR1 reads LGHNA; CDR2 reads YNFKEQ. V lost 0 bases, J lost 8 bases, and 10 bases stayed unmatched. This CDR3 spans 17 amino acids. CDR3 loop: CASSQEPRTSGEYEQFF. CDR3 nucleotide sequence: TGTGCCAGCAGCCAAGAGCCCCGGACTAGCGGTGAATATGAGCAGTTCTTC.

The chain recombines TRBV19 with TRBJ1-1; tentatively, D is TRBD1 (5 bases). CDR1 and CDR2 from the germline V gene are LNHDA and SQIVND (reference sequence). The V gene lost 2 bases and the J gene lost 6 bases, with 13 bases spanning the gap. CDR3 size: 14 residues. In DNA form, the CDR3 reads TGTGCCAGTAGTATAACCGGGGGAGGGGCTGAAGCTTTCTTT. Encoded protein: CASSITGGGAEAFF.

The J gene is TRBJ1-1, the V gene TRBV7-2, with unresolved D. CDR1 and CDR2 (germline): SGHTA, FQGNSA. The CDR3 covers 12 residues. Trimming removed 8 bases from V and 4 bases from J, with 11 bases in between. The CDR3 DNA reads TGTGCCAGCGGTCGGGCGGGCACTGAAGCTTTCTTT. It codes for CASGRAGTEAFF.

V usage is TRBV7-2 and J usage is TRBJ2-7; 9 bases map to TRBD2. The germline V gene has CDR1 SGHTA and CDR2 FQGNSA. The V gene end was trimmed by 2 bases and the J gene end by 3 bases; junction bases not matched to a gene: 14. This CDR3 region has 18 residues. CDR3 DNA sequence: TGTGCCAGCAGCTTACCCCCCCGCGGGAGGGGTGGCCTCTACGAGCAGTACTTC. This translates into CASSLPPRGRGGLYEQYF.

The J gene is TRBJ2-7, the V gene TRBV5-1; 11 positions match TRBD2. CDR1 is SGHRS, CDR2 YFSETQ, per germline. The CDR3 has 17 residues. V dropped 0 bases and J dropped 5; count of bases not matched to a gene: 10. The CDR3 loop is CASSLVPTSGRVHEQYF. In DNA form, the CDR3 reads TGCGCCAGCAGCTTGGTCCCTACTAGCGGGAGAGTCCACGAGCAGTACTTC.

V usage is TRBV30 and J usage is TRBJ2-5, with 9 bases aligning to TRBD2. The CDR3 has 17 residues. Looked up from germline, CDR1 is GTSNPN and CDR2 is SVGIG (reference sequence). Losses at the gene ends were 2 bases for V and 3 bases for J; bases not matched to a gene: 13. The CDR3 region is CAWSSHRLAGVEETQYF. CDR3 sequence (DNA): TGTGCCTGGAGTTCCCATCGGTTAGCGGGAGTTGAAGAGACCCAGTACTTC.

The chain joins TRBV5-1 to TRBJ2-7, with 7 bases lining up with TRBD2. The germline gives CDR1 SGHRS, CDR2 YFSETQ. Trimming removed 0 bases from V and 3 bases from J; junction bases left unmatched: 9. This CDR3 region has 16 residues. CDR3: CASSLVEGGRSYEQYF. The CDR3, as DNA: TGCGCCAGCAGCTTGGTGGAGGGCGGGAGAAGCTACGAGCAGTACTTC.

The J gene is TRBJ1-3, the V gene TRBV10-3; D is perhaps TRBD1 (5 bases). The germline V gene encodes CDR1 ENHRY and CDR2 SYGVKD. The CDR3 extends over 17 amino acids. V lost 2 bases and J 11 bases, leaving 25 bases between the germline ends. The CDR3: CAISEDSYQTLENAIYF. Here the CDR3 DNA reads TGTGCCATCAGTGAGGACAGCTACCAAACTCTGGAAAATGCCATATATTTT.

The chain carries TRBV9 and TRBJ2-1; the match to TRBD2 covers 10 bases. CDR3 size: 18 residues. Germline V gene lookup returns CDR1 SGDLS and CDR2 YYNGEE. V trimming: 4 bases; J trimming: 6 bases; junction bases outside the gene matches: 16. The CDR3: CASSTKALAGATGNEQFF. For the CDR3, the DNA is TGTGCCAGCAGCACAAAGGCTCTAGCGGGGGCTACGGGCAATGAGCAGTTCTTC.

The rearrangement links TRBV5-4 to TRBJ2-1, with D maybe TRBD2 (7 bases). Per germline, CDR1 SGHNT and CDR2 YYREEE (reference sequence). V was cut by 0 bases and J by 8 bases, with 12 bases left in between. This CDR3 region has 14 residues. CDR3 protein: CASSLDRGADEQFF. Written as DNA, the CDR3 is TGTGCCAGCAGCTTGGACCGGGGGGCCGATGAGCAGTTCTTC.

The chain combines TRBV6-6 with TRBJ1-2; D is possibly TRBD1 (6 bases). The CDR3 is made up of 15 amino acids. The germline V gene encodes CDR1 MNHNY and CDR2 SVGAGI (reference sequence). Trimming took 5 bases from V and 4 from J, leaving 17 bases between them. CDR3 sequence reads: CASSRQDLLGYGYTF. CDR3 nucleotides: TGTGCCAGCAGTCGACAGGACTTGTTAGGCTATGGCTACACCTTC.

The CDR3 nucleotides are TGTGCCTGGAGAAAGGGGAAGACAGGGCCCTCCTATGGCTACACCTTC. As protein: CAWRKGKTGPSYGYTF. This chain connects TRBV30 to TRBJ1-2; 7 bases line up with TRBD1. Germline trimming cut 3 bases from V and 4 bases from J; bases unmatched to any gene: 14. CDR1 is GTSNPN, CDR2 SVGIG, per germline (reference sequence). This CDR3 region has 16 residues.

The chain carries TRBV7-9 and TRBJ1-1; D is perhaps TRBD1 (5 bases). The CDR3 covers 15 residues. The V end lost 4 bases, the J end lost 4 bases, and 16 bases lay between the germline ends. Germline V gene lookup returns CDR1 SEHNR and CDR2 FQNEAQ (reference sequence). In DNA, the CDR3 is TGTGCCAGCAGCTCCGCCGGGGGAGGCGTCACTGAAGCTTTCTTT. Its translation: CASSSAGGGVTEAFF.

The V and J genes are TRBV10-1 and TRBJ2-3, with unresolved D. In germline, CDR1 is WNHNN, CDR2 SYGVQD (reference sequence). The CDR3 is made up of 13 amino acids. Trimming took 4 bases from V and 0 from J, leaving 5 bases between them. The CDR3 DNA reads TGCGCCAGCAGTGCCGGGAGCACAGATACGCAGTATTTT. Translating it yields CASSAGSTDTQYF.